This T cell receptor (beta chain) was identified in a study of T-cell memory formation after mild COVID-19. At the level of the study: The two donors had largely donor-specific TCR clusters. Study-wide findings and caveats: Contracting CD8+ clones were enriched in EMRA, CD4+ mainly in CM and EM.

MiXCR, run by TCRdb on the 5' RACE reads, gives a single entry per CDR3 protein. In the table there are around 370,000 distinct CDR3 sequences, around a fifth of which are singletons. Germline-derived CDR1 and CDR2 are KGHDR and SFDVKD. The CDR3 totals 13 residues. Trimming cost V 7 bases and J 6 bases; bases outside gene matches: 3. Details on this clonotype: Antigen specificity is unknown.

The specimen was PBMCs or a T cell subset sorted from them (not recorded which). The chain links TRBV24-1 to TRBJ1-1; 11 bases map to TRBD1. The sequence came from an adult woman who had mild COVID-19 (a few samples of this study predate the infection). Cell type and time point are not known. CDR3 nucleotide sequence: TGTGCCACCAGCCCGGGACAGGGGGCTGAAGCTTTCTTT. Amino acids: CATSPGQGAEAFF.